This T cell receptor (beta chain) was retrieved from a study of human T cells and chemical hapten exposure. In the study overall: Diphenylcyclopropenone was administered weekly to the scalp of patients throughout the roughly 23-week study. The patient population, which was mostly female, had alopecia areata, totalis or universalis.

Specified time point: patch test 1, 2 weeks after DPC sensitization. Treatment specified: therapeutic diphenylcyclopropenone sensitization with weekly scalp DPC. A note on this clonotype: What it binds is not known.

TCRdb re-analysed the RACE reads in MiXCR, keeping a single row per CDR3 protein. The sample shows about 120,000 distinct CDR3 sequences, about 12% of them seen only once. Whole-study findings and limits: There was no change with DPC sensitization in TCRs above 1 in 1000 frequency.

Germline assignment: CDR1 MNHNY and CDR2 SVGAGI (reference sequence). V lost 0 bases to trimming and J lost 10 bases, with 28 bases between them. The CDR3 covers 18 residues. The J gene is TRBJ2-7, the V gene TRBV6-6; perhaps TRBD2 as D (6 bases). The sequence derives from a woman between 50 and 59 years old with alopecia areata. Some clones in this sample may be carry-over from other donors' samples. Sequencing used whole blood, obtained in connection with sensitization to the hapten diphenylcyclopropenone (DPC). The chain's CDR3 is CASSYSDYRKFPATSQYF. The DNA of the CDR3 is TGTGCCAGCAGTTACTCGGACTACAGAAAGTTTCCCGCTACTTCTCAGTACTTC.